These 30 T cell receptor beta chains share one sample of origin, sequenced in a study of T cell responses to AZD1222 COVID-19 vaccine. Repertoires were generated with immunoSEQ multiplex PCR, while TCRdb's copy carries only in-frame clones and drops some. The sample holds approximately 99,000 clones, approximately 89% seen once. This specimen was peripheral blood, taken on day 0 of MenACWY control vaccination. These receptors all stem from an adult in good health.

This chain uses TRBV7-2 with TRBJ1-5, with a possible D match to TRBD1 (6 bases). This CDR3 has 17 residues. CDR1 is SGHTA and CDR2 is FQGNSA in the germline V gene. V was cut by 1 base and J by 2 bases, with 15 bases left in between. CDR3 nucleotides: TGTGCCAGCAGCTTAGGGGGGGCAGGGATGGGCAATCAGCCCCAGCATTTT. This translates into CASSLGGAGMGNQPQHF.

This clone came up once. The CDR3 reads CASSWDLMDSYGYTF. CDR3 DNA: TGTGCCAGCAGCTGGGACCTAATGGACTCCTATGGCTACACCTTC. V gene TRBV5-4 combines with J gene TRBJ1-2; the D gene is possibly TRBD1 (5 bases). Trimming stripped 3 bases from V and 4 bases from J, with 16 bases between. This CDR3 has 15 residues. Germline-derived CDR1 and CDR2 are SGHNT and YYREEE (reference sequence).

The V gene is TRBV9, the J gene TRBJ2-3; the D gene is possibly TRBD1 (6 bases). The V and J ends lost 3 bases and 7 bases respectively, with 15 bases between them. The germline V gene encodes CDR1 SGDLS and CDR2 YYNGEE. This CDR3 is built from 14 residues. The CDR3 coding sequence is TGTGCCAGCAGCGGACAGGCTAAGCTCAATACGCAGTATTTT. Translated: CASSGQAKLNTQYF.

The chain joins TRBV12-5 to TRBJ1-1; D possibly corresponds to TRBD1 (5 bases). With 2 bases removed from V and 11 bases from J, the gap between germline ends came to 12 bases. Germline assignment: CDR1 LGHNT and CDR2 FRNRAP. The CDR3 runs 12 residues. CDR3 amino acids: CASGLSGGSAFF. The DNA for the CDR3 is TGTGCTAGTGGTTTGTCGGGGGGTTCCGCTTTCTTT.

The chain employs TRBV30 and TRBJ2-5; D is perhaps TRBD1 (6 bases). V was trimmed by 2 bases and J by 4 bases, leaving 8 bases between them. The CDR3 totals 12 residues. Germline V gives CDR1 GTSNPN, CDR2 SVGIG (reference sequence). CDR3 bases: TGTGCCTGGAGTACCAGGGGAGAGACCCAGTACTTC. It translates to CAWSTRGETQYF.

CDR3 residues: CASSISGRGTYGYTF. The CDR3 DNA reads as TGTGCCAGTAGTATTTCGGGCAGGGGGACCTATGGCTACACCTTC. The J gene is TRBJ1-2, the V gene TRBV19; 7 bases fit TRBD1. Trimming cost V 3 bases and J 4 bases; bases outside gene matches: 8. The germline CDR1 and CDR2 sequences are LNHDA and SQIVND (reference sequence). This CDR3 region has 15 residues.

The chain couples TRBV4-1 to TRBJ1-4; D uncertain. The V gene lost 2 bases and the J gene lost 0 bases, with 4 bases spanning the gap. The CDR3 totals 14 residues. CDR1 MGHRA and CDR2 YSYEKL come from the germline V gene. The CDR3 sequence is CASSQLTTNEKLFF. As DNA, the CDR3 is TGCGCCAGCAGCCAATTAACAACTAATGAAAAACTGTTTTTT.

The chain has TRBV6-5 and TRBJ1-1; TRBD1 matches 9 bases. The germline CDR1 and CDR2 sequences are MNHEY and SVGAGI. The CDR3 contains 14 residues. Trimming at V came to 7 bases and at J to 1 base, leaving 4 bases not matched to a gene. This chain's CDR3 is CASNRGPENTEAFF. CDR3 sequence (DNA): TGTGCCAGCAACAGGGGGCCGGAGAACACTGAAGCTTTCTTT.

This clone was counted a few times. CDR3 sequence reads: CASRGQGASNQPQHF. As DNA, the CDR3 is TGTGCCAGCAGAGGACAGGGGGCTAGCAATCAGCCCCAGCATTTT. V usage is TRBV6-5 and J usage is TRBJ1-5, with 11 bases fitting TRBD1. The CDR3 is made up of 15 amino acids. V trimming: 6 bases; J trimming: 0 bases; junction bases outside the gene matches: 1. CDR1 is MNHEY, CDR2 SVGAGI, per germline.

The CDR3 sequence: CASSSGPYNEQFF. The CDR3 DNA is TGTGCCAGCAGCTCGGGTCCGTACAATGAGCAGTTCTTC. The V call is TRBV11-3, the J call TRBJ2-1; D is ambiguous. The V gene lost 4 bases and the J gene lost 4 bases, with 8 bases spanning the gap. The CDR3 totals 13 residues. Germline CDR1 and CDR2: SGHNT and YENEEA.

The CDR3 region has the DNA TGCGCCAGCAGTCCTCAGGGAACCTCTGGAAACACCATATATTTT. Protein: CASSPQGTSGNTIYF. The chain links TRBV10-2 to TRBJ1-3; a weak D match, TRBD1 (5 bases). The germline V gene encodes CDR1 WSHSY and CDR2 SAAADI. Deletions cut 5 bases from V and 0 bases from J, with 11 bases between. This CDR3 comprises 15 residues.

This sequence joins TRBV12-3 or TRBV12-4 and TRBJ2-5, with no clear D. V was trimmed by 1 base and J by 10 bases, leaving 7 bases between them. The CDR3 consists of 11 residues. The CDR3 loop is CASSLGLGQYF. The CDR3 bases are TGTGCCAGCAGTTTAGGGCTTGGCCAGTACTTC.

The chain couples TRBV9 to TRBJ2-7, with D perhaps TRBD1 or TRBD2 (7 bases each). The CDR3 is 15 amino acids. CDR1 is SGDLS, CDR2 YYNGEE, per germline. The germline V and J ends were trimmed by 3 bases and 5 bases, with 18 bases remaining between them. The CDR3 DNA follows: TGTGCCAGCAGCGCAGGGGGAGGGGCATTGCACGAGCAGTACTTC. Amino acids: CASSAGGGALHEQYF. Supplemented by reference TRBV9 and TRBJ2-7, the full variable domain reads DSGVTQTPKHLITATGQRVTLRCSPRSGDLSVYWYQQSLDQGLQFLIQYYNGEERAKGNILERFSAQQFPDLHSELNLSSLELGDSALYFCASSAGGGALHEQYFGPGTRLTVT.

This clone was counted a single time. V gene TRBV10-1 combines with J gene TRBJ1-6; tentative D call: TRBD1 (6 bases). The V gene lost 7 bases and the J gene lost 10 bases, with 11 bases spanning the gap. This CDR3 has 12 amino acids. Looked up from germline, CDR1 is WNHNN and CDR2 is SYGVQD (reference sequence). This chain's CDR3 is CASTYRVSPLHF. Here the CDR3 DNA reads TGCGCCAGCACTTACAGGGTATCACCCCTCCACTTT.

This clone was counted once. The J gene is TRBJ2-5, the V gene TRBV30; D may be TRBD1 (6 bases). CDR3 size: 17 residues. The V end was cut by 8 bases, the J end by 1 base, with 26 bases between. Germline CDR1 is GTSNPN and CDR2 is SVGIG (reference sequence). CDR3 protein: CAGPTGIKEQTQETQYF. CDR3 sequence (DNA): TGTGCCGGCCCTACAGGGATTAAAGAACAGACCCAAGAGACCCAGTACTTC.

About this clone: The same CDR3 can be traced to other DNA sequences in this sample. The rearrangement joins TRBV6-5 to TRBJ1-2, with D possibly TRBD1 on 5 matching bases. CDR1 is MNHEY and CDR2 is SVGAGI in the germline V gene. This CDR3 is built from 12 residues. V was pared by 6 bases and J by 5 bases, with 10 bases between. The CDR3 region is CASSSQGYGYTF. CDR3 DNA sequence: TGTGCCAGCAGCTCGCAGGGATATGGCTACACCTTC.

This clone was observed a handful of times. The chain combines TRBV3-1 (or the pseudogene TRBV3-2) with TRBJ1-4; D is unresolved. The CDR3 has 14 amino acids. The germline V gene has CDR1 LGHDT and CDR2 YNNKEL (reference sequence). V was clipped by 0 bases and J by 8 bases, with 10 bases between them. The chain's CDR3 is CASSQEGGSEKLFF. The DNA for the CDR3 is TGTGCCAGCAGCCAAGAGGGTGGTAGCGAAAAACTGTTTTTT.

The chain has TRBV24-1 and TRBJ2-3, with 13 bases lining up with TRBD2. Germline trimming cut 4 bases from V and 7 bases from J; bases unmatched to any gene: 7. Looked up from germline, CDR1 is KGHDR and CDR2 is SFDVKD. The CDR3 runs to 16 residues. Here the CDR3 reads CATSEPTSGGTNTQYF. The CDR3 region has the DNA TGTGCCACCAGTGAGCCGACTAGCGGGGGGACGAATACGCAGTATTTT.

This clone was detected a few times. The gene calls are TRBV19 and TRBJ1-5, with 10 bases aligning to TRBD1. The ends lost 3 bases at V and 6 bases at J; junction bases unmatched: 5. The CDR3 covers 15 residues. CDR1 and CDR2 from the germline V gene are LNHDA and SQIVND (reference sequence). The CDR3 bases are TGTGCCAGTAGTATTTCGACAGGGGGCGTTCAGCCCCAGCATTTT. Translation: CASSISTGGVQPQHF.

The chain is built from TRBV28 and TRBJ1-5, with 8 nucleotides matching TRBD1. J was trimmed by 5 bases and V by 6 bases; bases with no gene match: 3. The germline V gene has CDR1 MDHEN and CDR2 SYDVKM. The CDR3 runs 13 residues. CDR3 sequence (DNA): TGTGCCAGCAGCCGGGACAGGTATCAGCCCCAGCATTTT. Translation: CASSRDRYQPQHF.

The gene calls are TRBV19 and TRBJ2-7, with no clear D. The CDR3 is 15 amino acids. V lost 6 bases to trimming and J lost 2 bases, with 17 bases between them. In germline, CDR1 is LNHDA, CDR2 SQIVND (reference sequence). The CDR3: CASSLTPAPTYEQYF. The DNA of the CDR3 is TGTGCCAGTAGCCTCACTCCGGCGCCGACCTACGAGCAGTACTTC.

Points on this clone: The DNA is left out, because the CDR3 cannot be placed on it with certainty; the CDR3 is given as TCRdb lists it. The V call is TRBV5-1, the J call TRBJ1-1. A total of 14 residues make up the CDR3, ends included. In germline, CDR1 is SGHRS, CDR2 YFSETQ. The CDR3 sequence is CASSWAGGIEAGFF.

The chain joins TRBV7-3 to TRBJ2-3; TRBD1 is a possible D gene (5 bases). V was cut by 9 bases and J by 0 bases, with 13 bases left in between. This CDR3 region has 14 residues. Germline V lookup: CDR1 SGHTA, CDR2 FQGTGA. The CDR3 nucleotides are TGTGCCAGTTCGACCTCAGGGAGCACAGATACGCAGTATTTT. Encoded protein: CASSTSGSTDTQYF.

This chain uses TRBV7-3 with TRBJ2-3; D is undetermined. The V gene lost 2 bases and the J gene lost 2 bases, with 5 bases spanning the gap. The germline gives CDR1 SGHTA, CDR2 FQGTGA. The CDR3 covers 13 residues. The CDR3 loop is CASSLLTTDTQYF. The CDR3, as DNA: TGTGCCAGCAGCTTATTAACCACAGATACGCAGTATTTT.

The rearrangement links TRBV3-1 (or the pseudogene TRBV3-2) to TRBJ1-4; unclear D gene. Germline lookup yields CDR1 LGHDT and CDR2 YNNKEL (reference sequence). The CDR3 covers 16 residues. The germline V and J ends were trimmed by 1 base and 0 bases, with 9 bases remaining between them. CDR3 DNA sequence: TGTGCCAGCAGCCAAGTCTTCCCTACAACTAATGAAAAACTGTTTTTT. It encodes CASSQVFPTTNEKLFF.

The rearrangement uses TRBV5-1 and TRBJ2-2; D possibly uses TRBD1 or TRBD2 (6 bases each). Germline CDR1 and CDR2: SGHRS and YFSETQ. Deletions cut 1 base from V and 3 bases from J, with 10 bases between. This CDR3 contains 15 residues. CDR3: CASSLRGEDTGELFF. CDR3 DNA: TGCGCCAGCAGCTTGAGGGGGGAGGACACCGGGGAGCTGTTTTTT.

This clone was seen once. The J gene is TRBJ2-3, the V gene TRBV19; the D call may be TRBD1 or TRBD2 (5 bases each). Trimming took 8 bases from V and 4 from J, leaving 13 bases between them. This CDR3 is built from 13 residues. Germline assignment: CDR1 LNHDA and CDR2 SQIVND (reference sequence). The CDR3 loop reads CASGGRRADTQYF. CDR3 DNA sequence: TGTGCCAGTGGGGGTCGAAGGGCAGATACGCAGTATTTT.

The chain is built from TRBV12-3 or TRBV12-4 and TRBJ2-7; TRBD1 matches 7 bases. The CDR3 has 12 amino acids. Losses at the gene ends were 10 bases for V and 2 bases for J; bases not matched to a gene: 5. CDR3 in amino acids: CATATGTYEQYF. The CDR3 DNA reads TGTGCCACCGCGACAGGGACCTACGAGCAGTACTTC.

The J gene is TRBJ2-7, the V gene TRBV18, with 13 bases fitting TRBD2. The CDR3 has 18 amino acids. CDR1 is KGHSH and CDR2 is LQKENI in the germline V gene. The trim removed 3 bases at V and 0 bases at J, leaving 8 bases unmatched. Here the CDR3 DNA reads TGTGCCAGCTCACCCTCGACTAGCGGGGGGACTATCTCCTACGAGCAGTACTTC. This gives the protein CASSPSTSGGTISYEQYF.

In its sample, this clone was seen a few times. This chain connects TRBV27 to TRBJ2-1; possibly TRBD1 or TRBD2 for D (5 bases each). This CDR3 has 13 residues. Germline CDR1 reads MNHEY; CDR2 reads SMNVEV (reference sequence). Trimming cost V 5 bases and J 5 bases, with 10 bases left between them. CDR3 residues: CASSLGTHNEQFF. The CDR3, as DNA: TGTGCCAGCAGTCTCGGGACCCACAATGAGCAGTTCTTC.